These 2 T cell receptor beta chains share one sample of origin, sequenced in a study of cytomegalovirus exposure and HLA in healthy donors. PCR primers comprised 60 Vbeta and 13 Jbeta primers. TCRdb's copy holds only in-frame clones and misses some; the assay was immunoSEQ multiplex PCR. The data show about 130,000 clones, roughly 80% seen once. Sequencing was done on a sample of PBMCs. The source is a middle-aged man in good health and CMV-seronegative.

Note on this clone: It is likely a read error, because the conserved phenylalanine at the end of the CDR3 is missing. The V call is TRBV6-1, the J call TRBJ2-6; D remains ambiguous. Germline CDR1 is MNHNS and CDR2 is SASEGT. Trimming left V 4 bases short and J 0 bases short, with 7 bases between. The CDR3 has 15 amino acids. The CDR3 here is CASSGADSGANVLTV. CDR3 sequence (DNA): TGTGCCAGCAGTGGGGCAGACTCTGGGGCCAACGTCCTGACTGTC.

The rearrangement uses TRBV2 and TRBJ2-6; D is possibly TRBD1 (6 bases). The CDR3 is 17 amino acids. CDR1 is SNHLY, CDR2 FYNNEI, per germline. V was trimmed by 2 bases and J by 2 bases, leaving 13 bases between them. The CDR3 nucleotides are TGTGCCAGCAGTGAAACAACAAGGACAGCTGGGGCCAACGTCCTGACTTTC. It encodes CASSETTRTAGANVLTF.